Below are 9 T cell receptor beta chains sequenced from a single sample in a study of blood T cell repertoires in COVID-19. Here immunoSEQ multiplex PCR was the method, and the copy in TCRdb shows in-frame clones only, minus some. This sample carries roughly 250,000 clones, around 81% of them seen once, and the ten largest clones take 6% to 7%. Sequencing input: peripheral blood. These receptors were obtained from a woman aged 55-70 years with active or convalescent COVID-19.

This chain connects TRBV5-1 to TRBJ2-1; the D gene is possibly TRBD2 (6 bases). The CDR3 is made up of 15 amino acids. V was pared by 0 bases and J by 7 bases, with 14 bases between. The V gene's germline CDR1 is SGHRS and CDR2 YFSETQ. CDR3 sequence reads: CASSLEGGMGNEQFF. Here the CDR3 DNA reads TGCGCCAGCAGCTTGGAGGGCGGGATGGGAAATGAGCAGTTCTTC.

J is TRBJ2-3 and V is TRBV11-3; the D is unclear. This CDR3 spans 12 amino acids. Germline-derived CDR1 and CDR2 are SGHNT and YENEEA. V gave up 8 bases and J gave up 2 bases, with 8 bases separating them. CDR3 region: CASGLNTDTQYF. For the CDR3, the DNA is TGTGCCAGCGGGCTTAACACAGATACGCAGTATTTT.

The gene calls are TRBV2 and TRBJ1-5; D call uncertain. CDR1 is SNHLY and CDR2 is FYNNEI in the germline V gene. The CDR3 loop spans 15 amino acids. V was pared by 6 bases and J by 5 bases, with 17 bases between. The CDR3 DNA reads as TGTGCCAGCAGAGAAATGGGGAGACGGGATCAGCCCCAGCATTTT. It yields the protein CASREMGRRDQPQHF.

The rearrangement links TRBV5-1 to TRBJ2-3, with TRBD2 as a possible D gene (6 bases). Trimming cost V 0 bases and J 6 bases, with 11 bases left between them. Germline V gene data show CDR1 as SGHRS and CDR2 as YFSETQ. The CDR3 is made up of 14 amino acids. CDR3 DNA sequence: TGCGCCAGCAGCTTGGAGGACTACCTTGATACGCAGTATTTT. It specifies CASSLEDYLDTQYF.

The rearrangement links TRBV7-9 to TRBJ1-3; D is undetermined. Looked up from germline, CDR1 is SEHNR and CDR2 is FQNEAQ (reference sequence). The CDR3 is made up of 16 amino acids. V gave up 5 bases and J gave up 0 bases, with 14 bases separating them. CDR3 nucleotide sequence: TGTGCCAGCAGCCCTCGCGGCCTGAGCTCTGGAAACACCATATATTTT. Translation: CASSPRGLSSGNTIYF.

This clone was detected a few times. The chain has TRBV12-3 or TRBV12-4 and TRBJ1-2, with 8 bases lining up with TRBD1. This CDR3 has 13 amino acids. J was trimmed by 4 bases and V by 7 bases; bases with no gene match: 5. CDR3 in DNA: TGTGCCAGCACCCGACAGGGGACCTATGGCTACACCTTC. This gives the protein CASTRQGTYGYTF.

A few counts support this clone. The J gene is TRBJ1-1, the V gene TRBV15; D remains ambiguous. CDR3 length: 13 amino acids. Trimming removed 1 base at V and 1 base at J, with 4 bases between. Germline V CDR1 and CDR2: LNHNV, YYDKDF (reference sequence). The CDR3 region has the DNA TGTGCCACCAGCAGAGGGCCGAACACTGAAGCTTTCTTT. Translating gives CATSRGPNTEAFF.

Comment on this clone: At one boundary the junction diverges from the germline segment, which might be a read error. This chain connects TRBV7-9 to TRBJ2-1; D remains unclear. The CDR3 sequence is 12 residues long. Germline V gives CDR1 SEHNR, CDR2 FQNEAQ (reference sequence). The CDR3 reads CASNLVPDEQFF. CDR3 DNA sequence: TGTGCCAGCAACTTAGTCCCAGATGAGCAGTTCTTC.

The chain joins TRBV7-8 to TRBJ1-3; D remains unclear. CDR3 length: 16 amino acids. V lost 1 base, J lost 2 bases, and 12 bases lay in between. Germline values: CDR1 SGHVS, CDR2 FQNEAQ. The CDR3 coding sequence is TGTGCCAGCAGCTTAGGCGGTTTTGGCCCTGGAAACACCATATATTTT. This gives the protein CASSLGGFGPGNTIYF.